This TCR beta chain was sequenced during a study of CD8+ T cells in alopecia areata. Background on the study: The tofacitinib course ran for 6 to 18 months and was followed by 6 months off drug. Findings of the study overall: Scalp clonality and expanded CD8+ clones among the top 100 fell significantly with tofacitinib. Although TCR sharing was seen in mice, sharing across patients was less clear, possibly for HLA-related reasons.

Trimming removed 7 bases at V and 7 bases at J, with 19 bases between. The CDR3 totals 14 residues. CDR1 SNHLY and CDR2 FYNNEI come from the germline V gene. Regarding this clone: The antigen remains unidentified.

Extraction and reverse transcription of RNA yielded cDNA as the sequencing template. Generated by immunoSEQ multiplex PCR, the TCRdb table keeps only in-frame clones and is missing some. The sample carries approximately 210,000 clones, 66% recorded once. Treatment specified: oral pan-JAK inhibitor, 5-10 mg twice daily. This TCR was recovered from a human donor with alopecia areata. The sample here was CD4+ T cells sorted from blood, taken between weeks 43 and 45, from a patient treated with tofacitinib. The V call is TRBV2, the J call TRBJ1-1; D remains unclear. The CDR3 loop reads CASTYNGRYGEAFF. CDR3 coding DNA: TGTGCCAGCACCTATAATGGACGTTATGGTGAAGCTTTCTTT.